The 9 T cell receptor beta chains below were found in one sample sequenced in a study of blood T cell repertoires in COVID-19. Some clones are missing from TCRdb's copy, which holds only in-frame ones; the method was immunoSEQ multiplex PCR. The table shows some 200,000 clones, with around 82% occurring only once. The material sequenced was peripheral blood. These receptors all come from a human donor in a cohort sampled during active COVID-19.

V usage is TRBV7-9 and J usage is TRBJ2-7; a weak D match, TRBD2 (5 bases). The CDR3 totals 16 residues. V was pared by 4 bases and J by 0 bases, with 16 bases between. Germline CDR1 SEHNR, CDR2 FQNEAQ (reference sequence). CDR3 region: CASSSNPHEGSYEQYF. The CDR3 DNA reads as TGTGCCAGCAGCTCCAACCCCCACGAGGGCTCCTACGAGCAGTACTTC.

This chain joins TRBV13 and TRBJ2-3; D is perhaps TRBD1 (6 bases). The CDR3 is 14 amino acids. V was clipped by 3 bases and J by 5 bases, with 12 bases between them. Germline CDR1 reads PRHDT; CDR2 reads FYEKMQ (reference sequence). CDR3 amino acids: CASSFQGNVDTQYF. The DNA of the CDR3 is TGTGCCAGCAGCTTCCAGGGGAATGTAGATACGCAGTATTTT.

This chain joins TRBV4-2 and TRBJ2-1; TRBD2 aligns across 10 bases. Germline V gives CDR1 LGHNA, CDR2 YNFKEQ. This CDR3 contains 18 residues. With V trimmed by 0 bases and J by 2 bases, 7 bases remained unmatched. The CDR3 DNA reads as TGTGCCAGCAGCCAAGAGAGGTCGAGCGGGAGGGCCTACAATGAGCAGTTCTTC. Amino acid sequence: CASSQERSSGRAYNEQFF.

DNA for the CDR3: TGTGCCAGCAGCTCAAGGGGACAGGTGATGAACACTGAAGCTTTCTTT. Its protein product is CASSSRGQVMNTEAFF. V and J are TRBV21-1 and TRBJ1-1; no check of the table's D call, TRBD1, against the DNA was made. TRBV21-1 is a listed pseudogene. The CDR3 covers 16 residues.

The genes are TRBV30 and TRBJ1-5, with 7 positions matching TRBD1. Unmatched junction bases numbered 3, after V lost 1 base and J lost 6 bases. The germline gives CDR1 GTSNPN, CDR2 SVGIG (reference sequence). The CDR3 is made up of 13 amino acids. The chain's CDR3 is CAWSEQGSQPQHF. DNA for the CDR3: TGTGCCTGGAGTGAACAGGGGAGTCAGCCCCAGCATTTT.

V usage is TRBV6-5 and J usage is TRBJ2-7; weak D call: TRBD2 (6 bases). Looked up from germline, CDR1 is MNHEY and CDR2 is SVGAGI. The CDR3 contains 15 residues. The V and J ends lost 9 bases and 0 bases respectively, with 18 bases between them. The CDR3 spells CASLGGGESSYEQYF. The CDR3 coding sequence is TGTGCCAGTCTGGGTGGAGGGGAGAGCTCCTACGAGCAGTACTTC.

This chain links TRBV12-5 with TRBJ1-1; 11 bases agree with TRBD1. V shed 4 bases and J 5 bases; nucleotides not matched to a gene: 3. Germline values: CDR1 LGHNT, CDR2 FRNRAP. This CDR3 contains 14 residues. The CDR3 sequence is CASGSGQGGTEAFF. The CDR3 DNA is TGTGCTAGTGGTTCGGGACAGGGGGGGACTGAAGCTTTCTTT.

This chain uses TRBV18 with TRBJ2-5, with 8 bases matching TRBD2. Germline CDR1 and CDR2: KGHSH and LQKENI. CDR3 length: 17 residues. The ends lost 4 bases at V and 1 base at J; junction bases unmatched: 11. The CDR3 protein is CASSQRAGTRLQETQYF. The CDR3, as DNA: TGTGCCAGCTCACAACGAGCCGGGACTAGACTCCAAGAGACCCAGTACTTC.

This chain joins TRBV10-3 and TRBJ2-7, with D perhaps TRBD2 (6 bases). There are 11 residues in the CDR3. Between the trimmed V and J ends, which lost 10 bases and 6 bases, there was a span of 13 bases. Germline values: CDR1 ENHRY, CDR2 SYGVKD. As DNA, the CDR3 is TGTGCCACCACTGGGGGAGGCGAGCAGTACTTC. This sequence encodes CATTGGGEQYF.